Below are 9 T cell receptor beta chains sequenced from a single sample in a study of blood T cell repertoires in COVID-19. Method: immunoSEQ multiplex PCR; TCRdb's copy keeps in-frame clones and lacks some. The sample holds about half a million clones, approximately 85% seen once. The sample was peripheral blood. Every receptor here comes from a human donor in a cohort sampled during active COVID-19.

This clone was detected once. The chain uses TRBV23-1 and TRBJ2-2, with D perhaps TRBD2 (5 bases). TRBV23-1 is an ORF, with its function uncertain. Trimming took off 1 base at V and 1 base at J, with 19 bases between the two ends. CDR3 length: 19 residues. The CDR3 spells CASSQFKLRARKNTGELFF. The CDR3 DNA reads TGCGCCAGCAGTCAATTTAAATTGCGGGCTAGGAAGAACACCGGGGAGCTGTTTTTT.

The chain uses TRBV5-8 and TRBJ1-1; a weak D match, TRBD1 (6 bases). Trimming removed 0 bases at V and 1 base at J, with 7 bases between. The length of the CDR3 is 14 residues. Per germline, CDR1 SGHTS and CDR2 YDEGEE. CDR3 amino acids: CASSLEQGNTEAFF. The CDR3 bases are TGTGCCAGCAGCTTGGAACAGGGGAACACTGAAGCTTTCTTT. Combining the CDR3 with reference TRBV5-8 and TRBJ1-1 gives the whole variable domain EAGVTQSPTHLIKTRGQQATLRCSPISGHTSVYWYQQALGLGLQFLLWYDEGEERNRGNFPPRFSGRQFPNYSSELNVNALELEDSALYLCASSLEQGNTEAFFGQGTRLTVV.

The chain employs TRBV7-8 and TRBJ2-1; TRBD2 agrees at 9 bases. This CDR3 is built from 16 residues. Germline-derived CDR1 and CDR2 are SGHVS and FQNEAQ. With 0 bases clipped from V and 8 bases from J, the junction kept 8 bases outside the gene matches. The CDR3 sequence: CASSLAGSGSGDEQFF. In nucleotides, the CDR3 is TGTGCCAGCAGCTTAGCGGGTAGCGGGAGTGGGGATGAGCAGTTCTTC. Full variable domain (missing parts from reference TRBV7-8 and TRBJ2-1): GAGVSQSPRYKVAKRGQDVALRCDPISGHVSLFWYQQALGQGPEFLTYFQNEAQLDKSGLPSDRFFAERPEGSVSTLKIQRTQQEDSAVYLCASSLAGSGSGDEQFFGPGTRLTVL.

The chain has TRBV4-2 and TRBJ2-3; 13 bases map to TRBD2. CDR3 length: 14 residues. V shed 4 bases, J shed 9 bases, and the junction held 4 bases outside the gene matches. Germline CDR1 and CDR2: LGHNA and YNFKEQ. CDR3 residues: CASSPGLAGETQYF. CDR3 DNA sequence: TGTGCCAGCAGCCCAGGACTAGCGGGAGAAACGCAGTATTTT.

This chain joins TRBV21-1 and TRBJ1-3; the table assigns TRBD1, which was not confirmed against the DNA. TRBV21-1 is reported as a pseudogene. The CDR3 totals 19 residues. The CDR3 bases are TGTGCCAGCAGCAAAGGGTGGGGACAAGCATGCTCCTCTGGAAACACCATATATTTT. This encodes CASSKGWGQACSSGNTIYF.

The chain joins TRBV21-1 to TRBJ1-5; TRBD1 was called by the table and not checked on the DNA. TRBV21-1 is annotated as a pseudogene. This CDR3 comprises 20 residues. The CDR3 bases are TGTGCCAGCAGCAAAGTCGCTCCCCCCGGCACGGGACACTACAATCAGCCCCAGCATTTT. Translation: CASSKVAPPGTGHYNQPQHF.

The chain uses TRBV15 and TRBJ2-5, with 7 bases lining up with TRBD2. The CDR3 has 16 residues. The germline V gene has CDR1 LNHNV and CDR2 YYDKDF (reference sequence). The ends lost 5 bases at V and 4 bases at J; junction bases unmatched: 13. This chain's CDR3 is CATSSDVPIAGETQYF. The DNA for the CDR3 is TGTGCCACCAGCTCAGATGTGCCGATAGCGGGAGAGACCCAGTACTTC.

In DNA, the CDR3 is TGTGCCAGCAGCTGGACAGGGGGAGCCTACGAGCAGTACTTC. This gives the protein CASSWTGGAYEQYF. The chain employs TRBV5-4 and TRBJ2-7; 10 positions agree with TRBD1. The germline gives CDR1 SGHNT, CDR2 YYREEE (reference sequence). V shed 3 bases and J 2 bases; nucleotides not matched to a gene: 2. The CDR3 has 14 amino acids. The whole variable domain, filled in from reference TRBV5-4 and TRBJ2-7, reads ETGVTQSPTHLIKTRGQQVTLRCSSQSGHNTVSWYQQALGQGPQFIFQYYREEENGRGNFPPRFSGLQFPNYSSELNVNALELDDSALYLCASSWTGGAYEQYFGPGTRLTVT.

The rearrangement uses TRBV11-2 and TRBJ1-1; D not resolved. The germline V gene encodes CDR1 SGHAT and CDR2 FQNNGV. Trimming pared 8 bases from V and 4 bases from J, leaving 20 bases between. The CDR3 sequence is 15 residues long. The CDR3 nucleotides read TGTGCCAGCGTGATTGTGGGCGGGTGGGGCACTGAAGCTTTCTTT. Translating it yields CASVIVGGWGTEAFF.